The sample holds a few counts of the clone carrying this TCR beta chain. Its antigen remains unknown. Trimming took off 3 bases at V and 4 bases at J, with 9 bases between the two ends. The CDR3 loop spans 13 amino acids. Germline CDR1 KGHSH, CDR2 LQKENI. Individual cDNA molecules received unique molecular identifiers during library preparation. TCRdb reanalysed the 5' RACE reads using MiXCR and keeps one entry per CDR3 protein. This sample has under 85,000 distinct CDR3 sequences, with roughly 10% found just once. The sample is drawn from a study of early T cells in non-severe SARS-CoV-2 infection. Study context: The input, bulk RNA from unsorted whole blood, was sequenced, and chains were unpaired. Notes on the study in general: VDJdb-based matching was biased toward anti-spike CD8 responses and missed private and CD4 specificities.

The rearrangement joins TRBV18 to TRBJ2-5; no reliable D call. Specimen: whole blood, collected at baseline. The clonotype comes from an adult who was a healthcare worker with PCR-confirmed SARS-CoV-2 infection or an uninfected control (not recorded which). DNA for the CDR3: TGTGCCAGCTCACCCCGATCAGGAGAGACCCAGTACTTC. Translated: CASSPRSGETQYF.